This T cell receptor beta chain was identified in a study of cytomegalovirus exposure and HLA in healthy donors. In the study overall: A data release that came early held roughly 85 million unique TCRs from HLA-typed donors. Study findings and constraints: In vitro data verified a few CMV-associated chains as specific for CMV antigens. The presence/absence work took it that sequencing depth was about the same across donors. It is likely that the observed cluster of highly shared sequence variants was a sequencing artifact.

It was with 60 Vbeta and 13 Jbeta primers that the PCR ran. Repertoires were generated with immunoSEQ multiplex PCR, while TCRdb's copy carries only in-frame clones and drops some. In the table there are 180,000 or so clones, roughly 90% of which are singletons. With respect to this clone: Its specificity is not known.

Germline assignment: CDR1 MNHNS and CDR2 SASEGT. The CDR3 consists of 16 residues. V lost 4 bases, J lost 8 bases, and 11 bases stayed unmatched. This TCR was sampled from a woman between 25 and 40 years old in good health and CMV-seronegative. Sequenced: PBMCs. The chain has TRBV6-1 and TRBJ2-1; 10 positions agree with TRBD2. The CDR3 region has the DNA TGTGCCAGCAGTGCGTTTGGGCTAGCGGGAGTTTATGAGCAGTTCTTC. It yields the protein CASSAFGLAGVYEQFF.